The present T cell receptor beta chain was sequenced within a study of T cells after yellow fever vaccination. This clonotype was counted many times. The germline gives CDR1 SGHTA, CDR2 FQGNSA. V shed 6 bases and J shed 4 bases, with 13 bases lying between them. CDR3 length: 14 amino acids. A single record per CDR3 protein comes from TCRdb applying MiXCR to the 5' RACE reads. The sample has 300,000 to 350,000 distinct CDR3 sequences, about 4.5% seen once; the top ten hold roughly a fifth. This sequence joins TRBV7-2 and TRBJ1-3; D not resolved. This TCR came from a man aged 18 to 29 who received the YFV17D yellow fever vaccine. The input for sequencing was PBMCs, taken 15 days after the yellow fever booster vaccination. As DNA, the CDR3 is TGTGCCAGCAGTTTTGCGCTGCCGGGAAACACCATATATTTT. It translates to CASSFALPGNTIYF. The complete variable domain, with remaining parts taken from reference TRBV7-2 and TRBJ1-3, reads GAGVSQSPSNKVTEKGKDVELRCDPISGHTALYWYRQSLGQGLEFLIYFQGNSAPDKSGLPSDRFSAERTGGSVSTLTIQRTQQEDSAVYLCASSFALPGNTIYFGEGSWLTVV.